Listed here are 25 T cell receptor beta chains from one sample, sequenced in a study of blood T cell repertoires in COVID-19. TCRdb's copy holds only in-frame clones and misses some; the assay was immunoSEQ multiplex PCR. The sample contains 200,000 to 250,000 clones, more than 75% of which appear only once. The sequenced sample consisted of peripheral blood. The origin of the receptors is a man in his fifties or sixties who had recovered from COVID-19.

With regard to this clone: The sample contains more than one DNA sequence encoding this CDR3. DNA of the CDR3: TGCGCCAGCAGCTTAGCGGGCTCCTACAATGAGCAGTTCTTC. Protein product: CASSLAGSYNEQFF. The chain uses TRBV5-1 and TRBJ2-1; weak D call: TRBD2 (6 bases). V was cut by 2 bases and J by 0 bases, with 6 bases left in between. In germline, CDR1 is SGHRS, CDR2 YFSETQ. This CDR3 comprises 14 residues.

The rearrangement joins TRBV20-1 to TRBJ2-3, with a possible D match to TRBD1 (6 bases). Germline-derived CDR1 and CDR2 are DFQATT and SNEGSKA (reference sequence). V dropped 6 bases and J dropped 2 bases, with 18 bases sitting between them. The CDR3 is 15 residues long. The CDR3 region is CSASLLGALTDTQYF. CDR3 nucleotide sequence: TGCAGTGCCAGTCTCCTGGGGGCCCTCACAGATACGCAGTATTTT.

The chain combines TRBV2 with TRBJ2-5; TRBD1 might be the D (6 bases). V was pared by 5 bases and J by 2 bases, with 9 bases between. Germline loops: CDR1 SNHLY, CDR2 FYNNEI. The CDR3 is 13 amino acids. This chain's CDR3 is CASSRDRQETQYF. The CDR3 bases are TGTGCCAGCAGTCGAGACAGGCAAGAGACCCAGTACTTC.

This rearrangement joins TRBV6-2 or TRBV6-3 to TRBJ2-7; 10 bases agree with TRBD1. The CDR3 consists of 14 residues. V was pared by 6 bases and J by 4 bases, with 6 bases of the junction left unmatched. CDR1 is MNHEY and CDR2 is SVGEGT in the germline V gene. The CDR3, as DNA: TGTGCCAGCAGCCAACCGGGACAGGGGTACGAGCAGTACTTC. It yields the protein CASSQPGQGYEQYF.

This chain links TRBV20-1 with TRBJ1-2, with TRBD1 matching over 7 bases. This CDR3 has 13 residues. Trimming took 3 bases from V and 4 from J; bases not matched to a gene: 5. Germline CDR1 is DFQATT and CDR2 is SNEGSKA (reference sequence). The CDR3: CSASQGVSYGYTF. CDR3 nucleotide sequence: TGCAGTGCTAGTCAGGGGGTTAGCTATGGCTACACCTTC.

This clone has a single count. The CDR3 region is CASSFGRARDNLYEQYF. CDR3 DNA sequence: TGTGCCAGCAGCTTCGGCAGGGCTAGAGATAACCTCTACGAGCAGTACTTC. The rearrangement joins TRBV7-9 to TRBJ2-7; the D gene is possibly TRBD1 (5 bases). This CDR3 region has 17 residues. The V and J ends lost 3 bases and 3 bases respectively, with 21 bases between them. Germline V gene data show CDR1 as SEHNR and CDR2 as FQNEAQ (reference sequence).

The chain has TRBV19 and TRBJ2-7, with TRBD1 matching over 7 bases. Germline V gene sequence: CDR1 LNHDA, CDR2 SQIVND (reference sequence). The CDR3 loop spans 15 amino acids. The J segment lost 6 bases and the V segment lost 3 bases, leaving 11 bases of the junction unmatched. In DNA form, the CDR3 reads TGTGCCAGTAGTATGGGGGACAGATTAACGGGCGAGCAGTACTTC. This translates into CASSMGDRLTGEQYF. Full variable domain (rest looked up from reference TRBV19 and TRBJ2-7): DGGITQSPKYLFRKEGQNVTLSCEQNLNHDAMYWYRQDPGQGLRLIYYSQIVNDFQKGDIAEGYSVSREKKESFPLTVTSAQKNPTAFYLCASSMGDRLTGEQYFGPGTRLTVT.

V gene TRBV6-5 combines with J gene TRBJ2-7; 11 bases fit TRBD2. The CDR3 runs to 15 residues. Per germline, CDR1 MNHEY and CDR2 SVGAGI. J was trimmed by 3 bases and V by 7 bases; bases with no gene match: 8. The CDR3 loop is CASTPGTSGHYEQYF. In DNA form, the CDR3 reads TGTGCCAGCACTCCCGGGACTAGCGGTCACTACGAGCAGTACTTC.

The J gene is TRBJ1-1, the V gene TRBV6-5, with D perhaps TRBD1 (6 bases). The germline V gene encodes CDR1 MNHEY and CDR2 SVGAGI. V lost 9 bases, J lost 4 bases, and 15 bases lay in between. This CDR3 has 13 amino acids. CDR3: CASLGGDGTEAFF. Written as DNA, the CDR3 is TGTGCCAGTTTAGGGGGGGACGGCACTGAAGCTTTCTTT.

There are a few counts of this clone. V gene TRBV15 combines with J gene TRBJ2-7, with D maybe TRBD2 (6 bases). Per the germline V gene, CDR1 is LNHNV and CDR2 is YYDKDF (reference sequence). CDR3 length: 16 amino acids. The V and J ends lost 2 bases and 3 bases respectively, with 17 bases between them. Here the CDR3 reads CATSRSPGLTVYEQYF. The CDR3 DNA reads TGTGCCACCAGCAGATCACCGGGACTGACAGTCTACGAGCAGTACTTC. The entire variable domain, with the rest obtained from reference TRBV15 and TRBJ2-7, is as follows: DAMVIQNPRYQVTQFGKPVTLSCSQTLNHNVMYWYQQKSSQAPKLLFHYYDKDFNNEADTPDNFQSRRPNTSFCFLDIRSPGLGDTAMYLCATSRSPGLTVYEQYFGPGTRLTVT.

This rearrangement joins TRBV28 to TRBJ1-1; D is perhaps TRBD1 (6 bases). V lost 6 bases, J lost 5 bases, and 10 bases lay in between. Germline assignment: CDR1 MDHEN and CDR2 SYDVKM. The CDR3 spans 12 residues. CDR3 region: CASSAGVTEAFF. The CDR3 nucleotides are TGTGCCAGCAGCGCAGGGGTGACTGAAGCTTTCTTT.

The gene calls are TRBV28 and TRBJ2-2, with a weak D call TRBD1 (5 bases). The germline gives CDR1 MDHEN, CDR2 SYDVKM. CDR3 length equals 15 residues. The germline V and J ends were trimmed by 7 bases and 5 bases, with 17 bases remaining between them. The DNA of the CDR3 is TGTGCCAGCACCTGGGGCAGCACGACAACCGGGGAGCTGTTTTTT. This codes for CASTWGSTTTGELFF.

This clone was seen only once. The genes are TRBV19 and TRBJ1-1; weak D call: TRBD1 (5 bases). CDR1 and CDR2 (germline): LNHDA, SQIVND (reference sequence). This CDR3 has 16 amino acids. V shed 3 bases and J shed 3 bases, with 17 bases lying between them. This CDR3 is CASSMPTGLSYTEAFF. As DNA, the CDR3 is TGTGCCAGTAGTATGCCTACGGGACTCAGTTACACTGAAGCTTTCTTT. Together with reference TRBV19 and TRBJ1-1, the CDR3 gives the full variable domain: DGGITQSPKYLFRKEGQNVTLSCEQNLNHDAMYWYRQDPGQGLRLIYYSQIVNDFQKGDIAEGYSVSREKKESFPLTVTSAQKNPTAFYLCASSMPTGLSYTEAFFGQGTRLTVV.

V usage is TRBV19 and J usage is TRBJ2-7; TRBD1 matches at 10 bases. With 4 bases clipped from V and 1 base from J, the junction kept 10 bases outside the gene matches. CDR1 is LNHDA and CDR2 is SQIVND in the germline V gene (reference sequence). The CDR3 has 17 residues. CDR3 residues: CASSRERPGQGSYEQYF. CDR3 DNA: TGTGCCAGTAGTAGAGAGAGACCGGGACAGGGGTCCTACGAGCAGTACTTC.

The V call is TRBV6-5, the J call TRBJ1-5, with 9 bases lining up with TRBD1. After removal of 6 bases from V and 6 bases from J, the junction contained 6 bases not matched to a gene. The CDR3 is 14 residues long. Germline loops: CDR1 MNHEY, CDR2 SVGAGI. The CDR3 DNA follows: TGTGCCAGCAGCCGGGACAGGGCCGGTCAGCCCCAGCATTTT. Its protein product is CASSRDRAGQPQHF.

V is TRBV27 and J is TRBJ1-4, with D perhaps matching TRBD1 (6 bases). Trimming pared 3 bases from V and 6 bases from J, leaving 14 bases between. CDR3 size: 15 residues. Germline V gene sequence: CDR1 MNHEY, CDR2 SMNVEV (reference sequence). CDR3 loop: CASSLTRGTDEKLFF. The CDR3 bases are TGTGCCAGCAGTTTGACCAGGGGAACGGATGAAAAACTGTTTTTT. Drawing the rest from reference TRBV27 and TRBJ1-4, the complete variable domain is EAQVTQNPRYLITVTGKKLTVTCSQNMNHEYMSWYRQDPGLGLRQIYYSMNVEVTDKGDVPEGYKVSRKEKRNFPLILESPSPNQTSLYFCASSLTRGTDEKLFFGSGTQLSVL.

DNA for the CDR3: TGTGCCAGCAGTGAGACAACCGGGACAGAGCAGTTCTTC. Its protein is CASSETTGTEQFF. The chain uses TRBV6-1 and TRBJ2-1; possibly TRBD1 for D (6 bases). Germline V gene lookup returns CDR1 MNHNS and CDR2 SASEGT. The CDR3 has 13 residues. Trimming stripped 3 bases from V and 10 bases from J, with 13 bases between.

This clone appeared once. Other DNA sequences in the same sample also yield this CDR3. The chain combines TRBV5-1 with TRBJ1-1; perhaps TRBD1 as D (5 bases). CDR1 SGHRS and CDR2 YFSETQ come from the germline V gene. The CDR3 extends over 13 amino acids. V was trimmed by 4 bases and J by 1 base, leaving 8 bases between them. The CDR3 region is CASSQTGNTEAFF. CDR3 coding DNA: TGCGCCAGCAGCCAAACAGGGAACACTGAAGCTTTCTTT.

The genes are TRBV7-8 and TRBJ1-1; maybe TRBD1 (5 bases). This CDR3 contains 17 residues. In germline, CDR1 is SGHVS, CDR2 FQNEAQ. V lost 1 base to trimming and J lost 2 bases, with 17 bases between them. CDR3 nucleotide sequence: TGTGCCAGCAGCTTAGGGGGAGGGGCGATCGCTAACACTGAAGCTTTCTTT. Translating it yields CASSLGGGAIANTEAFF. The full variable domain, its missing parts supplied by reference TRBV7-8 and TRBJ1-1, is GAGVSQSPRYKVAKRGQDVALRCDPISGHVSLFWYQQALGQGPEFLTYFQNEAQLDKSGLPSDRFFAERPEGSVSTLKIQRTQQEDSAVYLCASSLGGGAIANTEAFFGQGTRLTVV.

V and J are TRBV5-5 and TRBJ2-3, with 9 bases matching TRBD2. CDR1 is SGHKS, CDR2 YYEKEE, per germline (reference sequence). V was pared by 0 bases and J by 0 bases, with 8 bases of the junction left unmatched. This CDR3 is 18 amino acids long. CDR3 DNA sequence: TGTGCCAGCAGCTTGGAGGGACTGACTAGCGGCAGCACAGATACGCAGTATTTT. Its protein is CASSLEGLTSGSTDTQYF.

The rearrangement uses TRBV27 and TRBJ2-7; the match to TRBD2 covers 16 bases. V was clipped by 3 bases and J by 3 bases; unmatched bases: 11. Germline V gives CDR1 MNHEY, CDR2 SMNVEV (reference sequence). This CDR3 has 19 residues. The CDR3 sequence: CASSFLQGLAGGPDYEQYF. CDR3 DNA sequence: TGTGCCAGCAGTTTCCTCCAGGGACTAGCGGGAGGGCCGGACTACGAGCAGTACTTC.

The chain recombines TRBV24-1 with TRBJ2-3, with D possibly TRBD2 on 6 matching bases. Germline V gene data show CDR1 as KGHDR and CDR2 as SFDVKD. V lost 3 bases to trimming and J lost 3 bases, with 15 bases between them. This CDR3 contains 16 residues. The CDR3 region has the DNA TGTGCCACCAGTGATCCCGGGGACCGGGGGACAGATACGCAGTATTTT. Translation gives CATSDPGDRGTDTQYF.

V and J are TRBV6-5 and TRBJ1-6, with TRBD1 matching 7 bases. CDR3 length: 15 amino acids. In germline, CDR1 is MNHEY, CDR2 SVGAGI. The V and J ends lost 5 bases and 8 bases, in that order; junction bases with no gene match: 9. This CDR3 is CASSRTTGAHSPLHF. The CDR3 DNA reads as TGTGCCAGCAGTCGGACCACAGGGGCCCATTCACCCCTCCACTTT.

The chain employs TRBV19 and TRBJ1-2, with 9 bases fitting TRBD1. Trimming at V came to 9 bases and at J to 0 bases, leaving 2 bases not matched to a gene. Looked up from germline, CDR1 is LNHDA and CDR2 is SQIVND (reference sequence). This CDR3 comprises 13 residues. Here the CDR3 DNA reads TGTGCCAGCAGACAGGGGGCTAACTATGGCTACACCTTC. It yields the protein CASRQGANYGYTF.

The CDR3 region is CASSLAEAGVSDTQYF. DNA for the CDR3: TGTGCCAGCAGCTTGGCCGAAGCGGGAGTGTCAGATACGCAGTATTTT. This sequence joins TRBV5-4 and TRBJ2-3, with 8 bases lining up with TRBD2. Per germline, CDR1 SGHNT and CDR2 YYREEE (reference sequence). This CDR3 is 16 amino acids long. After removal of 0 bases from V and 4 bases from J, the junction contained 7 bases not matched to a gene. The variable domain in full, with the rest retrieved from reference TRBV5-4 and TRBJ2-3, is ETGVTQSPTHLIKTRGQQVTLRCSSQSGHNTVSWYQQALGQGPQFIFQYYREEENGRGNFPPRFSGLQFPNYSSELNVNALELDDSALYLCASSLAEAGVSDTQYFGPGTRLTVL.